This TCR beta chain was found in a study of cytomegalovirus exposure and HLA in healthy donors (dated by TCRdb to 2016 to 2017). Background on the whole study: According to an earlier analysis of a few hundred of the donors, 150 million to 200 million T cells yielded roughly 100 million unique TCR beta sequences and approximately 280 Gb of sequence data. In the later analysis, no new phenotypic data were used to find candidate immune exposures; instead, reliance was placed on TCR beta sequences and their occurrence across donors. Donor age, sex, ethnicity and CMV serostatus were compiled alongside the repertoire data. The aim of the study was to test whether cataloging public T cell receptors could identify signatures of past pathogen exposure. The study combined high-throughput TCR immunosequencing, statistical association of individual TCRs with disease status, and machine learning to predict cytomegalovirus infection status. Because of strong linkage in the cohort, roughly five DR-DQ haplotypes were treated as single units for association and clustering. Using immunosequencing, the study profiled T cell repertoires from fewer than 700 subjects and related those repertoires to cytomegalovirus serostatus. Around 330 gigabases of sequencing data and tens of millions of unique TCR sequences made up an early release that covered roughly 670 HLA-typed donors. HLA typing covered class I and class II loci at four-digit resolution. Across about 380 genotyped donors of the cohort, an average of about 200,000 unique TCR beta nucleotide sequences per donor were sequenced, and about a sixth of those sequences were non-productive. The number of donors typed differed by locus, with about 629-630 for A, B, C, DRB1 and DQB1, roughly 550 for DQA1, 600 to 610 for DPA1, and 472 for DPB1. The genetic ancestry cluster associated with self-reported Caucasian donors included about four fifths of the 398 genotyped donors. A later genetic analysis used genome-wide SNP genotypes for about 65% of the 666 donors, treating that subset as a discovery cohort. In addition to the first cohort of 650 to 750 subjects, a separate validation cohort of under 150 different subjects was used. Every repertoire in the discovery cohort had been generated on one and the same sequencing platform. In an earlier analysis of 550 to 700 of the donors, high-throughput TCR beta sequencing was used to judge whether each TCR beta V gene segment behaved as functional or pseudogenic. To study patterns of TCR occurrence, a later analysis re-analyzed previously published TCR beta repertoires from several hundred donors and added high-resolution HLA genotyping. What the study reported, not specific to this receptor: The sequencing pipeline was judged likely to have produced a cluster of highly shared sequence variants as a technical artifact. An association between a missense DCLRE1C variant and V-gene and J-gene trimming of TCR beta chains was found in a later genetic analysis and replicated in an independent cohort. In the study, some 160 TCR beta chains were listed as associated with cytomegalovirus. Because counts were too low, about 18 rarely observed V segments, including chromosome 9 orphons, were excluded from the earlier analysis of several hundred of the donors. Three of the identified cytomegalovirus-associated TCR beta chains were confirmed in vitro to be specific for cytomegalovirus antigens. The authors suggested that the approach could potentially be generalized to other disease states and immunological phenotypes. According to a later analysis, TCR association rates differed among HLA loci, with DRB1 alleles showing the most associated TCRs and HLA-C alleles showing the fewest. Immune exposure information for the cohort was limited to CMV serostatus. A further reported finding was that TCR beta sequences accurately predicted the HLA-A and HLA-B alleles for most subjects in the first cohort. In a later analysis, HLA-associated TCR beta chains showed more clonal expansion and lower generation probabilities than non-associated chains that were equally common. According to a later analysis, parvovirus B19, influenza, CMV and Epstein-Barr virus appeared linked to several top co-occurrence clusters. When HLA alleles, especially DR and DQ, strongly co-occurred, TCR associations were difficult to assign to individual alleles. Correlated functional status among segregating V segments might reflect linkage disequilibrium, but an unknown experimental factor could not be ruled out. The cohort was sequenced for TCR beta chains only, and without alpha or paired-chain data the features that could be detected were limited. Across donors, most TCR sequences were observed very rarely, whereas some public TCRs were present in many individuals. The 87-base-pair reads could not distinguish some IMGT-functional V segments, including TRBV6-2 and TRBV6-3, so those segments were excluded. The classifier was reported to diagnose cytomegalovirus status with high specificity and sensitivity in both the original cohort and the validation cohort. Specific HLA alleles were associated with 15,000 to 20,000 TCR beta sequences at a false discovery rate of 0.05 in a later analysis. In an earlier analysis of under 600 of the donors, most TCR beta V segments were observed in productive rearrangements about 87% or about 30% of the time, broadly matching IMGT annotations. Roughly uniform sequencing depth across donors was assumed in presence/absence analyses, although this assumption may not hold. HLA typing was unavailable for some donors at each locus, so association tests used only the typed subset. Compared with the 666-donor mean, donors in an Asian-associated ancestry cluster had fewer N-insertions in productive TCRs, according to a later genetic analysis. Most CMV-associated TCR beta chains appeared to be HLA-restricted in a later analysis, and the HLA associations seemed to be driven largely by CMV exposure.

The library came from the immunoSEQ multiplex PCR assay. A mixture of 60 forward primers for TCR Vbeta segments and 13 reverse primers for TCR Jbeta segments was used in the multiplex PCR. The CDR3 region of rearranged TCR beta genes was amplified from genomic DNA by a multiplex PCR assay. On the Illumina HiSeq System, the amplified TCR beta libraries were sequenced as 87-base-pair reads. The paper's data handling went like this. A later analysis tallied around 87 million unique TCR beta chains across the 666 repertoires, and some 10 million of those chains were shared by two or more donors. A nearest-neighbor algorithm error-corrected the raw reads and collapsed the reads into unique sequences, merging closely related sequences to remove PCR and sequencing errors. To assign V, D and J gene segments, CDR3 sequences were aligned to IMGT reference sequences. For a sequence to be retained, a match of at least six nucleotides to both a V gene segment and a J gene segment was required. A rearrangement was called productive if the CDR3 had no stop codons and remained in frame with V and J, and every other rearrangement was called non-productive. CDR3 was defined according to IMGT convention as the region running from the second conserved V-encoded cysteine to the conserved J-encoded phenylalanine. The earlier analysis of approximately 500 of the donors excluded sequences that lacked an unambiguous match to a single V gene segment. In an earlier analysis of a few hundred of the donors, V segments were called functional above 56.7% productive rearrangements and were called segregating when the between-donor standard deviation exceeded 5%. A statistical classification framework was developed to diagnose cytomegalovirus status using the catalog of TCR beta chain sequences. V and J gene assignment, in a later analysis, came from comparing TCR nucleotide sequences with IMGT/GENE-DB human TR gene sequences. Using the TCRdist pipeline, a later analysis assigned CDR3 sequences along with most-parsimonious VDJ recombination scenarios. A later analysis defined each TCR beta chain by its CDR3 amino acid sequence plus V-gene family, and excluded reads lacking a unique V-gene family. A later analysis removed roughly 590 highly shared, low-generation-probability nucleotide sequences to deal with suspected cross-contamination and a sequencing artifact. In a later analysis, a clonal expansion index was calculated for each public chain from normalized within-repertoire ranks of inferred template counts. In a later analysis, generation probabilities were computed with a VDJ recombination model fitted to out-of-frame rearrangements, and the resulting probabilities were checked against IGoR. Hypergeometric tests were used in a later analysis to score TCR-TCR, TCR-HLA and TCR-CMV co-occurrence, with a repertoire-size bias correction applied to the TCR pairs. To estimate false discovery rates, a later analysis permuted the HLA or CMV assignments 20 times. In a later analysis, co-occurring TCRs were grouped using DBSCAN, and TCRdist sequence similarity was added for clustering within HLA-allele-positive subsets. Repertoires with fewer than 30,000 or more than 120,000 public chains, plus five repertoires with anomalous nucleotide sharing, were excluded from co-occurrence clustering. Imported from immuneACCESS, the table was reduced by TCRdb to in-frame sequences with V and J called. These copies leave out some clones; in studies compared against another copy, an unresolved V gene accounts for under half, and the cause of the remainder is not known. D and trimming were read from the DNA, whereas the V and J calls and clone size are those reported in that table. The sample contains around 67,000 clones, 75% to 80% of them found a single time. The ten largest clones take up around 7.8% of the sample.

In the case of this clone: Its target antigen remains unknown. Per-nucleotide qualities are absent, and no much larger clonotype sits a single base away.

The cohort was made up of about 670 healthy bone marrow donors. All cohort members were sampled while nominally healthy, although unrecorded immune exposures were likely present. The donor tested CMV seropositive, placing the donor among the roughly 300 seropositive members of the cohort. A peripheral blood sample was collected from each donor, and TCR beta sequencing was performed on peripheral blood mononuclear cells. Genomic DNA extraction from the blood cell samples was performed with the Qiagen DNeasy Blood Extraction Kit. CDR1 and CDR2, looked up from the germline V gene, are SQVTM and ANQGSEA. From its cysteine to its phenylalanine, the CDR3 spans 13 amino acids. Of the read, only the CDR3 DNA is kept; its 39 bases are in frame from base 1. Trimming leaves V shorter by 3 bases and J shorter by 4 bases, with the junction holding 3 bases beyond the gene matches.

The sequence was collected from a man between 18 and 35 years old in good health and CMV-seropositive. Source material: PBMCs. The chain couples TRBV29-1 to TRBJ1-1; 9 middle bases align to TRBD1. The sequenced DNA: TGCAGCGTTGAGGGACAGGGTTTCACTGAAGCTTTCTTT. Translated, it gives CSVEGQGFTEAFF.